This T cell receptor (beta chain) is drawn from a study of blood T cells in healthy people across ages. This CDR3 has 19 amino acids. J lost 2 bases, V lost 4 bases, and 14 bases had no gene match. The germline V gene has CDR1 LGHNA and CDR2 YNFKEQ. About this clonotype itself: Its antigen is not identified.

The use of a sample-barcoded 5' primer and a J-beta primer mix characterized a second PCR of about 7 to 12 cycles. Each of the cDNA molecules was tagged by a template-switch adaptor with 12 random nucleotides. TCRdb called the 5' RACE reads again in MiXCR, with one record for every CDR3 protein. The sample has roughly 2 million distinct CDR3 sequences; 40% to 55% are singletons. Findings and caveats of the study: Percentage of naive T cells showed a strong correlation with TCR beta diversity. Conclusively comparing naive with antigen-experienced cells was impossible with unsorted PBMCs.

The TCR originated in a woman between 40 and 50 years old in good health. The sample consisted of blood. The J gene is TRBJ2-3, the V gene TRBV4-2; 11 nucleotides match TRBD2. The DNA for the CDR3 is TGTGCCAGCAGCCGACGTACTAGCGGGGGCCCCAAACCCACAGATACGCAGTATTTT. Translated, it gives CASSRRTSGGPKPTDTQYF.